The clone carrying this TCR beta chain turned up a few times. Trimming left V 5 bases short and J 4 bases short, with 14 bases between. This CDR3 spans 15 amino acids. The germline CDR1 and CDR2 sequences are MDHEN and SYDVKM. Primed by a sample-barcoded 5' primer and a J-beta primer mix, a second PCR proceeded for about 6 to 11 cycles. TCRdb used MiXCR to reprocess the 5' RACE reads, holding one entry per CDR3 protein. The profile covers hundreds of thousands of distinct CDR3 sequences, with 58% appearing a single time and about two fifths taken by the ten largest. This sample stems from a study of blood T cells in healthy people across ages.

What was sequenced was blood. The chain joins TRBV28 to TRBJ1-4; D perhaps matches TRBD1 (6 bases). This clonotype was obtained from a man aged 60 to 75 in good health. CDR3 sequence: CASSAQGWGNEKLFF. CDR3 sequence (DNA): TGTGCCAGCAGTGCGCAGGGGTGGGGTAATGAAAAACTGTTTTTT. Based on the CDR3 plus reference TRBV28 and TRBJ1-4, the full variable domain is DVKVTQSSRYLVKRTGEKVFLECVQDMDHENMFWYRQDPGLGLRLIYFSYDVKMKEKGDIPEGYSVSREKKERFSLILESASTNQTSMYLCASSAQGWGNEKLFFGSGTQLSVL.